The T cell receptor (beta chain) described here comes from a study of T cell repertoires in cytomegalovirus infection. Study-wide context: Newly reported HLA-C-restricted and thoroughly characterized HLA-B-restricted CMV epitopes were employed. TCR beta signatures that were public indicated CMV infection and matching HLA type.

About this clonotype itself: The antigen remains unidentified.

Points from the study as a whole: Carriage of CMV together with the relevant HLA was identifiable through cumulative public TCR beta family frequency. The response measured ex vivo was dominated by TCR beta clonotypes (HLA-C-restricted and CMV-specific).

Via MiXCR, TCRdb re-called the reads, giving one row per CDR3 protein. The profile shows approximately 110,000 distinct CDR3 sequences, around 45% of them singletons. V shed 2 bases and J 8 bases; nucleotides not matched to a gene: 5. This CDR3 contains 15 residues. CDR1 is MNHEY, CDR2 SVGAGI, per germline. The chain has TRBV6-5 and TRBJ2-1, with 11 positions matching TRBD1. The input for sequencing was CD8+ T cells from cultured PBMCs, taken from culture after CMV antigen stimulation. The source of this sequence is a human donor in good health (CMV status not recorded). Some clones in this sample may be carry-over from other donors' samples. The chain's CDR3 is CASSYGDRGGDEQFF. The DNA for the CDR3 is TGTGCCAGCAGTTACGGGGACAGGGGGGGTGATGAGCAGTTCTTC.